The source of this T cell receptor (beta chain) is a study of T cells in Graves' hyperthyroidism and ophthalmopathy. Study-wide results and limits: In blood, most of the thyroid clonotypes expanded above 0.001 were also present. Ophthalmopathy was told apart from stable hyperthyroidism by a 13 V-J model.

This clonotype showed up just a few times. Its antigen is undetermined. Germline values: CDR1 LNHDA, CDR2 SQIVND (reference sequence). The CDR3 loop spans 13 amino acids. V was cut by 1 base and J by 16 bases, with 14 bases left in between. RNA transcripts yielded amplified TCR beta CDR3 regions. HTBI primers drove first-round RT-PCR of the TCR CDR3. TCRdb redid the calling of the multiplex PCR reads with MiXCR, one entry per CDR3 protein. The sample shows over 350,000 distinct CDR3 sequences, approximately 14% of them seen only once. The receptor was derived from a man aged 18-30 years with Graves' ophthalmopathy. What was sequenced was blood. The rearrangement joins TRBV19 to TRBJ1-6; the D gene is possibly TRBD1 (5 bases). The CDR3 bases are TGTGCCAGTAGTATAGTCAGCGGACACCCTCTCCACTTT. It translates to CASSIVSGHPLHF.